The clone carrying this T cell receptor beta chain was recorded only once. Its antigen is as yet unknown. This specimen comes from a study of OX40 agonist ivuxolimab in advanced cancers. Whole-study findings and limits: Still undetermined is the antigen specificity of the expanded peripheral T cells. A proportion of nonresponders additionally exhibited low normalized T-cell clonal expansion. Researchers report that CD8+ T cells had, on average, more expanded clones than CD4+.

Here immunoSEQ multiplex PCR was the method, and the copy in TCRdb shows in-frame clones only, minus some. The sample consists of approximately 71,000 clones, around 94% of them appearing once. The germline V gene has CDR1 LNHDA and CDR2 SQIVND (reference sequence). Trimming removed 6 bases from V and 4 bases from J, with 19 bases in between. The CDR3 spans 16 residues. J is TRBJ1-3 and V is TRBV19; perhaps TRBD1 as D (5 bases). This clonotype was obtained from an adult with an advanced solid tumor such as melanoma, head and neck, liver or kidney cancer. The sample in question was CD4+ or CD8+ T cells sorted from blood, obtained in a trial of the OX40 agonist ivuxolimab. The CDR3 DNA reads as TGTGCCAGTAGGCGGGACCAGTCGAGGATCGGAAACACCATATATTTT. Its translation is CASRRDQSRIGNTIYF.